The present TCR beta chain was sequenced within a study of T-cell memory formation after mild COVID-19. This clonotype has only a few counts. Its antigen remains unidentified. One entry per CDR3 protein, called by TCRdb with MiXCR from the 5' RACE reads. The profile shows 360,000 or so distinct CDR3 sequences, 25% to 30% of them singletons. General study points: Shrinking CD4+ clones resided mostly in CM and EM, and CD8+ ones in EMRA.

The germline CDR1 and CDR2 sequences are MNHEY and SVGAGI. This CDR3 comprises 11 residues. The V gene lost 6 bases and the J gene lost 11 bases, with 12 bases spanning the gap. The sequence came from an adult woman who had mild COVID-19 (a few samples of this study predate the infection). Cell type and time point are not known. Source material: PBMCs or a T cell subset sorted from them (not recorded which). This chain uses TRBV6-5 with TRBJ2-3, with D perhaps matching TRBD2 (7 bases). CDR3 in amino acids: CASSRGAQQYF. CDR3 sequence (DNA): TGTGCCAGCAGCCGGGGGGCCCAGCAGTATTTT.